This T cell receptor beta chain was captured by sequencing in a study of blood T cell repertoires in COVID-19. Background on the study: The study drew acute and convalescent COVID-19 samples from the United States, Italy and Spain.

The CDR3 spans 17 residues. With 4 bases clipped from V and 0 bases from J, the junction kept 5 bases outside the gene matches. The V gene's germline CDR1 is SGHNT and CDR2 YYREEE (reference sequence). Clones were read by immunoSEQ multiplex PCR, and TCRdb kept only the in-frame ones, dropping some. Among some 100,000 clones listed, more than 65% were seen once. The chain uses TRBV5-4 and TRBJ2-3; 13 nucleotides line up with TRBD2. The TCR sequence derives from a woman over 75 with active or convalescent COVID-19. Sequences were obtained from peripheral blood. The CDR3 DNA sequence: TGTGCCAGCAGCGGGACTAGCGGGATAGGCAGCACAGATACGCAGTATTTT. Its translation: CASSGTSGIGSTDTQYF.